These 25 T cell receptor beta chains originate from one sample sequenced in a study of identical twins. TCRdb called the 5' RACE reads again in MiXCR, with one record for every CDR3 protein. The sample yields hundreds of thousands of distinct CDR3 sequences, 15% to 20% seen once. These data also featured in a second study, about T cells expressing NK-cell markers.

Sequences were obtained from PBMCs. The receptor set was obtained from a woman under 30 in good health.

Here the CDR3 DNA reads TGCGCCAGCAGCCAAGAAGAGGGCTTGCAGAATGAGCAGTTCTTC. Translation gives CASSQEEGLQNEQFF. The chain combines TRBV4-3 with TRBJ2-1, with D possibly TRBD2 on 5 matching bases. Trimming cost V 0 bases and J 7 bases, with 13 bases left between them. CDR3 length: 15 amino acids. Germline values: CDR1 LGHNA, CDR2 YSLEER.

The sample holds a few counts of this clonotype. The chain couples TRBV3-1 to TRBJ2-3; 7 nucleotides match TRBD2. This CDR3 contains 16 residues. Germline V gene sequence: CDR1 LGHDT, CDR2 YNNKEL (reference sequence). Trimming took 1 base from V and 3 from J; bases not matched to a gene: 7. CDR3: CASSQGMGGRTDTQYF. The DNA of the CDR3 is TGTGCCAGCAGCCAAGGTATGGGAGGGAGGACAGATACGCAGTATTTT.

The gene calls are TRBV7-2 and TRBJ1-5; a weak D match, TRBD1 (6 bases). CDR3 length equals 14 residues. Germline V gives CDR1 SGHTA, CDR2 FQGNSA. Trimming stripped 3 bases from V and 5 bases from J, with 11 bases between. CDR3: CASSFMRGDQPQHF. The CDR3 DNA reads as TGTGCCAGCAGCTTTATGAGGGGGGATCAGCCCCAGCATTTT. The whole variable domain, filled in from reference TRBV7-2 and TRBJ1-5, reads GAGVSQSPSNKVTEKGKDVELRCDPISGHTALYWYRQSLGQGLEFLIYFQGNSAPDKSGLPSDRFSAERTGGSVSTLTIQRTQQEDSAVYLCASSFMRGDQPQHFGDGTRLSIL.

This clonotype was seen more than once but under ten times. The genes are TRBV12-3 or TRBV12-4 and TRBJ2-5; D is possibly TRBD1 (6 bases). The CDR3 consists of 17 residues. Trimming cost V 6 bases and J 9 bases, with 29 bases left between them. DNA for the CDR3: TGTGCCAGCAGCCTGGGACGGACAGACAAGAGAAGGTGGGCCCAGTACTTC. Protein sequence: CASSLGRTDKRRWAQYF.

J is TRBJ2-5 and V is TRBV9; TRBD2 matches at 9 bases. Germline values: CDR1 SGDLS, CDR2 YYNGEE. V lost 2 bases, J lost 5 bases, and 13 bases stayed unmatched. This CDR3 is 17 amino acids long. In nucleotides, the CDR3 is TGTGCCAGCAGCGTTTCAGCAGCAGCGGGGGGCGTGGAGACCCAGTACTTC. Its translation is CASSVSAAAGGVETQYF. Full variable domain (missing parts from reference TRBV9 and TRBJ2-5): DSGVTQTPKHLITATGQRVTLRCSPRSGDLSVYWYQQSLDQGLQFLIQYYNGEERAKGNILERFSAQQFPDLHSELNLSSLELGDSALYFCASSVSAAAGGVETQYFGPGTRLLVL.

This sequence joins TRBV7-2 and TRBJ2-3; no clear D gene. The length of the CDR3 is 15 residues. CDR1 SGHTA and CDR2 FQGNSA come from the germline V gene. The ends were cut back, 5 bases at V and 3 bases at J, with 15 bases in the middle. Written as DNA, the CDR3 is TGTGCCAGCAGCCTCCAAAAGGGCCTAACAGATACGCAGTATTTT. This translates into CASSLQKGLTDTQYF.

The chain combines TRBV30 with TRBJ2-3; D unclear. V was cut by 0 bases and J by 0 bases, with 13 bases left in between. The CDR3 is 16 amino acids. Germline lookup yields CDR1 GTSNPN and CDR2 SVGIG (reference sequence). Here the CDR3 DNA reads TGTGCCTGGAGTGTACCGGTCTCTTTTAGCACAGATACGCAGTATTTT. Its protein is CAWSVPVSFSTDTQYF.

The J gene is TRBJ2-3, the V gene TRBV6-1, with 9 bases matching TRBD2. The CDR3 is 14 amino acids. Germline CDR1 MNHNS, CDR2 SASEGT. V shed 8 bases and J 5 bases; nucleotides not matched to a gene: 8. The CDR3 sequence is CASEGGRAGDTQYF. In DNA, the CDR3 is TGTGCCAGCGAGGGCGGGAGGGCCGGAGATACGCAGTATTTT.

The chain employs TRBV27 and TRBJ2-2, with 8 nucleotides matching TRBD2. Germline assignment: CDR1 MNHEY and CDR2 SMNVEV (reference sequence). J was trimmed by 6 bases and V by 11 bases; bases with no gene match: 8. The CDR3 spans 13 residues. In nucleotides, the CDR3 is TGTGCCGCCGGGGGGGCCTCGGCCGGGGAGCTGTTTTTT. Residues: CAAGGASAGELFF.

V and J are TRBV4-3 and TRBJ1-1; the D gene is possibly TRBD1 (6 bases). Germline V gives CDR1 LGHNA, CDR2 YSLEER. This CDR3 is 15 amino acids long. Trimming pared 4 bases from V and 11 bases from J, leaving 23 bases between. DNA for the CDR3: TGCGCCAGCAGCCCTGGGGGGGCCACCCCACCTAGGGCTTTCTTT. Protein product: CASSPGGATPPRAFF.

The CDR3 sequence: CASSGIGQTTRAKEQYF. The CDR3 DNA reads TGTGCCAGCAGTGGGATCGGACAGACCACCCGGGCAAAGGAGCAGTACTTC. The V call is TRBV6-1, the J call TRBJ2-7, with D possibly being TRBD1 (6 bases). CDR1 MNHNS and CDR2 SASEGT come from the germline V gene. CDR3 length: 17 amino acids. V was cut by 4 bases and J by 7 bases, with 26 bases left in between.

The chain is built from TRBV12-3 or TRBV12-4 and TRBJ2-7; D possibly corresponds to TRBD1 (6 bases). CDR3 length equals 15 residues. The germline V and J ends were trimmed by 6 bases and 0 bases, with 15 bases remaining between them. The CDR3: CASRGQGLSSYEQYF. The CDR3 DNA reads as TGTGCCAGCAGGGGACAAGGTTTGAGCTCCTACGAGCAGTACTTC.

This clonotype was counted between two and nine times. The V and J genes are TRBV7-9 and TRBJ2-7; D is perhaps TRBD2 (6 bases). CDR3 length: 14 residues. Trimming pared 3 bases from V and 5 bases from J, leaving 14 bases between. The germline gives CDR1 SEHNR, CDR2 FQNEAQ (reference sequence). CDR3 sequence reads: CASSFRGERDEQYF. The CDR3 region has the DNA TGTGCCAGCAGCTTTCGCGGAGAGCGGGACGAGCAGTACTTC.

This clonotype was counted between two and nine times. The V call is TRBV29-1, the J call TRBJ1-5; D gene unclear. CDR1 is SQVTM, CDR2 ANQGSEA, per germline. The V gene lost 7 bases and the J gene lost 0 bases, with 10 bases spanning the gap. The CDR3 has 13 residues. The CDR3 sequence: CSAFENSNQPQHF. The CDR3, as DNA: TGCAGCGCCTTCGAAAATAGCAATCAGCCCCAGCATTTT.

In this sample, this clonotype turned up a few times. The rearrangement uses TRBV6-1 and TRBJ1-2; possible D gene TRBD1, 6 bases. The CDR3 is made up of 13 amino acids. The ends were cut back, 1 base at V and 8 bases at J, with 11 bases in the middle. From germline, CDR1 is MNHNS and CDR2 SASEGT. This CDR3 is CASSEDRASGYTF. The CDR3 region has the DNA TGTGCCAGCAGTGAAGACAGGGCCTCGGGCTACACCTTC.

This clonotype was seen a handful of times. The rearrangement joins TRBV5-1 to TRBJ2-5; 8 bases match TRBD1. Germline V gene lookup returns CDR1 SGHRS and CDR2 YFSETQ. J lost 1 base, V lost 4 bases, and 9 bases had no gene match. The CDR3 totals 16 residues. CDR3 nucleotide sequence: TGCGCCAGCAGCCGATTGGGACAGGCCCTCCAAGAGACCCAGTACTTC. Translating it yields CASSRLGQALQETQYF.

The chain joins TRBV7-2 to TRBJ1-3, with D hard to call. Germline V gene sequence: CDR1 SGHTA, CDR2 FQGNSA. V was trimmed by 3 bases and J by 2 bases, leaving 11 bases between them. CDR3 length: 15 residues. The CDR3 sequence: CASSLDGRTGNTIYF. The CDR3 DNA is TGTGCCAGCAGCTTGGATGGCAGAACTGGAAACACCATATATTTT.

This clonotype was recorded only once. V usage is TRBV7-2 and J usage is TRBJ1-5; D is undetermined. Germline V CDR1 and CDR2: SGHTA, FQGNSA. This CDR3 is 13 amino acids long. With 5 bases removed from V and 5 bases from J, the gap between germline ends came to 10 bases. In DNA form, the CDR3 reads TGTGCCAGCAGCGACGGGCAGCATCAGCCCCAGCATTTT. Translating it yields CASSDGQHQPQHF.

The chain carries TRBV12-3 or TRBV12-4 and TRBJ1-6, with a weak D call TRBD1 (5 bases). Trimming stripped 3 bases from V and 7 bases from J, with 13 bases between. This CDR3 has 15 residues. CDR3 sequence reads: CASSLAGMGNSPLHF. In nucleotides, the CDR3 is TGTGCCAGCAGTTTGGCAGGGATGGGGAATTCACCCCTCCACTTT.

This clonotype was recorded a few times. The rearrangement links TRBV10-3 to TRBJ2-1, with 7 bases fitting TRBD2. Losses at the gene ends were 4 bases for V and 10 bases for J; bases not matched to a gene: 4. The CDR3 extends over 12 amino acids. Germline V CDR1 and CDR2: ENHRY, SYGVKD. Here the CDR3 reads CAISVLAGEQFF. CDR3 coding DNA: TGTGCCATCAGTGTATTAGCGGGCGAGCAGTTCTTC.

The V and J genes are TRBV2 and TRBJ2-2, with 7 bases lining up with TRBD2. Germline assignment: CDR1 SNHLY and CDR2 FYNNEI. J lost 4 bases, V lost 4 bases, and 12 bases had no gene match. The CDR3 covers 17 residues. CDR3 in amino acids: CASSGSGRGTATGELFF. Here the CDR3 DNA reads TGTGCCAGCAGTGGGAGCGGGCGGGGGACGGCCACCGGGGAGCTGTTTTTT.

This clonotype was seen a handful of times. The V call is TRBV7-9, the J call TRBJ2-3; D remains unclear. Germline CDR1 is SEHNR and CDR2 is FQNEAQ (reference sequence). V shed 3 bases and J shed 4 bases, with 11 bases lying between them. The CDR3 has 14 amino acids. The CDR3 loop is CASSFSLVADTQYF. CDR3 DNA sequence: TGTGCCAGCAGCTTTTCCCTCGTGGCAGATACGCAGTATTTT.

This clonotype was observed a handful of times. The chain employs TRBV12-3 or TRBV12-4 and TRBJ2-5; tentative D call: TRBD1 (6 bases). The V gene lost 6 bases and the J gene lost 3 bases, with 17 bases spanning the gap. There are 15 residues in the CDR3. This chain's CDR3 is CASSLVGTLKETQYF. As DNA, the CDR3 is TGTGCCAGCAGCTTGGTAGGGACATTGAAAGAGACCCAGTACTTC.

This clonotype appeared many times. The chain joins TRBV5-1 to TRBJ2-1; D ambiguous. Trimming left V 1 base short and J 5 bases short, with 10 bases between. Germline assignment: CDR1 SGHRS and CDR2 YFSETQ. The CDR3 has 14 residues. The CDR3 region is CASSLLASDNEQFF. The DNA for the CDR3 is TGCGCCAGCAGCTTGTTGGCTAGTGACAATGAGCAGTTCTTC.

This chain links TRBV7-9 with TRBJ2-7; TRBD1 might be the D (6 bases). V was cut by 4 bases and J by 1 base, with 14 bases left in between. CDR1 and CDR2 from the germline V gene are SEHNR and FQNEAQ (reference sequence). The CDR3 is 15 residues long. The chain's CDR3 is CASSSTGTSSYEQYF. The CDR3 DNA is TGTGCCAGCAGCTCAACCGGGACATCGTCCTACGAGCAGTACTTC.